The clone carrying this TCR beta chain was seen at least ten times. What it binds is not known. The CDR3 covers 13 residues. V lost 0 bases and J 2 bases, leaving 5 bases between the germline ends. Per the germline V gene, CDR1 is KGHSH and CDR2 is LQKENI. Individual cDNA molecules carried attached unique molecular identifiers. TCRdb re-analysed the 5' RACE reads in MiXCR, keeping a single row per CDR3 protein. The table records more than 25,000 distinct CDR3 sequences, 5% to 6.5% of them present only once. This record comes from a study of early T cells in non-severe SARS-CoV-2 infection. Study-wide background: The chains were unpaired, and the sequenced material was bulk RNA from unsorted whole blood.

Broader study findings: Matches to VDJdb favored anti-spike CD8 responses and missed private and CD4 specificities.

This TCR derives from an adult who was a healthcare worker with PCR-confirmed SARS-CoV-2 infection or an uninfected control (not recorded which). The rearrangement uses TRBV18 and TRBJ2-7; the D is unclear. The sample consisted of whole blood. The CDR3 DNA sequence: TGTGCCAGCTCACCACCGGACGCCTACGAGCAGTACTTC. This encodes CASSPPDAYEQYF.